This T cell receptor (beta chain) was documented in a study of shared clonotypes between healthy human individuals. The wider study: CD4 naive and memory got three plates each, CD8 naive two, CD8 memory one.

Roughly 27,000 T cell genomes, or approximately 190 ng DNA, went into the sorted-subset replicate PCRs. The assay was immunoSEQ multiplex PCR, and TCRdb's table has in-frame clones only and misses some. The sample has about 1.1 million clones; roughly 80% are singletons. This clone appeared many times. The target antigen is unknown. Points from the study as a whole: Generation probability values for non-shared clonotypes were lower than those for clonotypes shared by all four donors. Sample collection involved blood only; tissue repertoires are likely different.

Sequenced sample: memory CD4+ T cells from PBMCs. The sample's subset: CD45RA-negative fraction. The clonotype originates from a man aged 18-30 years in good health. Some clones in this sample may be carry-over from other donors' samples.

Written as DNA, the CDR3 is TGTGCCAGCAGTTACGGTGTCCGGGGGGACACTGAAGCTTTCTTT. As protein: CASSYGVRGDTEAFF. The chain couples TRBV6-6 to TRBJ1-1; D is perhaps TRBD1 (5 bases). This CDR3 is built from 15 residues. V was trimmed by 2 bases and J by 3 bases, leaving 13 bases between them. CDR1 MNHNY and CDR2 SVGAGI come from the germline V gene (reference sequence).